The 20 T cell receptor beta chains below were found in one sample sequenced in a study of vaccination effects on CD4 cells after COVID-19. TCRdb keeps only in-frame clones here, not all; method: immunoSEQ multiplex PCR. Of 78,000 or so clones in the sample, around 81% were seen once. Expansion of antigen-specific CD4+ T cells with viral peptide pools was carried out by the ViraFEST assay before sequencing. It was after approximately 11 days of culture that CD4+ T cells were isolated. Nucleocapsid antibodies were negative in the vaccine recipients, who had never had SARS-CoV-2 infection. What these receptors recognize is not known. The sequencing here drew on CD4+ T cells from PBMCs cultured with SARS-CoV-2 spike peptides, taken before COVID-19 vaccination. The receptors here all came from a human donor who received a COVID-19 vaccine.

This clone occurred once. The DNA for the CDR3 is TGTGCCAGCAGCGGGGACGGCTATAGCAATCAGCCCCAGCATTTT. Protein sequence: CASSGDGYSNQPQHF. V and J are TRBV6-5 and TRBJ1-5, with D perhaps TRBD1 (5 bases). Germline-derived CDR1 and CDR2 are MNHEY and SVGAGI. Trimming took 6 bases from V and 0 from J, leaving 12 bases between them. This CDR3 is built from 15 residues.

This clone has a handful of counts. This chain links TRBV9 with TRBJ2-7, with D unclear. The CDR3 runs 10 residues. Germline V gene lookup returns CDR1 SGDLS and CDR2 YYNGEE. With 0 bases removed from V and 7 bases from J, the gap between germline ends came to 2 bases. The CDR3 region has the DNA TGTGCCAGCAGCGTAGGAGAGCAGTACGTC. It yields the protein CASSVGEQYV.

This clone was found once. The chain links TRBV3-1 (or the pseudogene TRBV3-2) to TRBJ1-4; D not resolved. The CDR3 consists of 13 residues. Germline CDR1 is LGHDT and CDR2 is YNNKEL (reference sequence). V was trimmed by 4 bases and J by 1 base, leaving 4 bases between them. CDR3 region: CASSPLTNEKLFF. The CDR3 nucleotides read TGTGCCAGCAGCCCCTTAACTAATGAAAAACTGTTTTTT.

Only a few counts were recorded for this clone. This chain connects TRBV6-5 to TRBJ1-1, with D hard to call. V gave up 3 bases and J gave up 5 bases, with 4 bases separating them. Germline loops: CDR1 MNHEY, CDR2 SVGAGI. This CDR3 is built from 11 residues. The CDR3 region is CASSYGTEAFF. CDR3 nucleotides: TGTGCCAGCAGTTATGGTACTGAAGCTTTCTTT.

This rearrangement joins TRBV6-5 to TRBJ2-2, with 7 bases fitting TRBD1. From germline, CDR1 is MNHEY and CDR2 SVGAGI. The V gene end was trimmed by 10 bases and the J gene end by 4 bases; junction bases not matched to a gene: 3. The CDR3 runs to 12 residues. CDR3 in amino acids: CATGQSTGELFF. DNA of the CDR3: TGTGCCACGGGACAGAGCACCGGGGAGCTGTTTTTT.

The CDR3 DNA reads TGCGCCAGCAGTGACCAAAGGGACAGCGCTAACTATGGCTACACCTTC. It translates to CASSDQRDSANYGYTF. The V call is TRBV10-2, the J call TRBJ1-2, with 7 positions matching TRBD1. Per the germline V gene, CDR1 is WSHSY and CDR2 is SAAADI. This CDR3 spans 16 amino acids. V was clipped by 3 bases and J by 0 bases; unmatched bases: 7.

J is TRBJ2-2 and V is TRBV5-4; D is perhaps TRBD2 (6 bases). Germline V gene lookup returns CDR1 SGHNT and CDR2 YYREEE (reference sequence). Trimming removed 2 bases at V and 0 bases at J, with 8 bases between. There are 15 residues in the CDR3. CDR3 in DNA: TGTGCCAGCAGCTTAACGGGAGCGAACACCGGGGAGCTGTTTTTT. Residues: CASSLTGANTGELFF.

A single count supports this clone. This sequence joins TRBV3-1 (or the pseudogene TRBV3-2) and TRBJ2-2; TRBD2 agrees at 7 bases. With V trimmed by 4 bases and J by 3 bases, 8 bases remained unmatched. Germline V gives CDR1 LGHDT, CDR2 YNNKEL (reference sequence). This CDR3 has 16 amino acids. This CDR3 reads CASSRAGPGHTGELFF. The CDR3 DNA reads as TGTGCCAGCAGCCGAGCGGGGCCCGGGCACACCGGGGAGCTGTTTTTT.

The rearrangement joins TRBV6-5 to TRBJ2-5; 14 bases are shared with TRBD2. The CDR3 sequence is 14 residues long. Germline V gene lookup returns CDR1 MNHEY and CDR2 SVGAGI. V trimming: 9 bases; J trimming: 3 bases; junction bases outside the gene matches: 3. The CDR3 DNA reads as TGTGCCAGTAGGACTAGCGGGGGGAAAGAGACCCAGTACTTC. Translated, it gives CASRTSGGKETQYF.

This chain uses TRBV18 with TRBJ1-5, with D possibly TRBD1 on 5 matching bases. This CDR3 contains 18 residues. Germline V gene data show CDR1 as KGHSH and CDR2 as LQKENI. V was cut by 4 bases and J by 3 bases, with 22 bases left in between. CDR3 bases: TGTGCCAGCTCACTACTTCCCACTCCAGGGAGGAACAATCAGCCCCAGCATTTT. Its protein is CASSLLPTPGRNNQPQHF.

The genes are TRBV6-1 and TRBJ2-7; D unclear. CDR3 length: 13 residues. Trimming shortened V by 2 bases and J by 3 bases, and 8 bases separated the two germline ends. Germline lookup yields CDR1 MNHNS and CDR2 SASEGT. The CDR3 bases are TGTGCCAGCAGTGAACACCAGCTCTACGAGCAGTACGTC. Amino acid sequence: CASSEHQLYEQYV.

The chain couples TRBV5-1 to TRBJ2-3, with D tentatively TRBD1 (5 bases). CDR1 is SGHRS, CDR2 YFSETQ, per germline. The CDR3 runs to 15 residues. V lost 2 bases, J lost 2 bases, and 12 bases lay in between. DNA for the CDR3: TGCGCCAGCAGCTTAAGGGGTGCCGACACAGATACGCAGTATTTT. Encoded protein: CASSLRGADTDTQYF.

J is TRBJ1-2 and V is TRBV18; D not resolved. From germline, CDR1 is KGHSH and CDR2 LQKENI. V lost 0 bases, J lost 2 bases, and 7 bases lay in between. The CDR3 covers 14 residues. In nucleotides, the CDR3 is TGTGCCAGCTCACCACCTTTACCCAACTATGGCTACACCTTC. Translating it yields CASSPPLPNYGYTF.

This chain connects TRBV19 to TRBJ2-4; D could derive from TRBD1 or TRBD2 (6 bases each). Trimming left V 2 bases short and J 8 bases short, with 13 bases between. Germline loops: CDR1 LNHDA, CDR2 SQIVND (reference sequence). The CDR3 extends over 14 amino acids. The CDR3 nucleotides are TGTGCCAGTAGTATAAGGGGGGCGAGGTACATTCAGTACTTC. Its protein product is CASSIRGARYIQYF.

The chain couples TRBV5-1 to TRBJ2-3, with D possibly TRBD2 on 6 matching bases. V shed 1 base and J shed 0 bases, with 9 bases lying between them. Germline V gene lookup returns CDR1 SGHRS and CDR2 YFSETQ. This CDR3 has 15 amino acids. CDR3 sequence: CASSLTGESTDTQYF. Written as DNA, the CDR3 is TGCGCCAGCAGCTTGACGGGGGAAAGCACAGATACGCAGTATTTT.

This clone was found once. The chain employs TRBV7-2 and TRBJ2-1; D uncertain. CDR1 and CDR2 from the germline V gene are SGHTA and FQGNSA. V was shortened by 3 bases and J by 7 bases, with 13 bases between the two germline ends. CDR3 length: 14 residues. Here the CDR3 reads CASSFGASRNEQFF. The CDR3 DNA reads TGTGCCAGCAGCTTCGGTGCATCTCGGAATGAGCAGTTCTTC. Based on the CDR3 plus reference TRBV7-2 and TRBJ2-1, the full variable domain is GAGVSQSPSNKVTEKGKDVELRCDPISGHTALYWYRQSLGQGLEFLIYFQGNSAPDKSGLPSDRFSAERTGGSVSTLTIQRTQQEDSAVYLCASSFGASRNEQFFGPGTRLTVL.

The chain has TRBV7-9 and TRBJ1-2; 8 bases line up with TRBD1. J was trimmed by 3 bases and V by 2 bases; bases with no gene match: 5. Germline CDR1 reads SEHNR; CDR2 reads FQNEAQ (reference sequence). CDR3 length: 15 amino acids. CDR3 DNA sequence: TGTGCCAGCAGCTTACTGGCAGGGGGCTACTATGGCTACACCTTC. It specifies CASSLLAGGYYGYTF. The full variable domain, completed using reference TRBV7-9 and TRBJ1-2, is DTGVSQNPRHKITKRGQNVTFRCDPISEHNRLYWYRQTLGQGPEFLTYFQNEAQLEKSRLLSDRFSAERPKGSFSTLEIQRTEQGDSAMYLCASSLLAGGYYGYTFGSGTRLTVV.

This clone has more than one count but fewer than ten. CDR3 in amino acids: CASTSWGGGQPQHF. The CDR3 coding sequence is TGTGCCAGTACCTCGTGGGGGGGAGGTCAGCCCCAGCATTTT. V is TRBV19 and J is TRBJ1-5; D may be TRBD1 (5 bases). CDR1 and CDR2 from the germline V gene are LNHDA and SQIVND (reference sequence). With 7 bases removed from V and 6 bases from J, the gap between germline ends came to 16 bases. The length of the CDR3 is 14 residues. Variable domain in full (rest from reference TRBV19 and TRBJ1-5): DGGITQSPKYLFRKEGQNVTLSCEQNLNHDAMYWYRQDPGQGLRLIYYSQIVNDFQKGDIAEGYSVSREKKESFPLTVTSAQKNPTAFYLCASTSWGGGQPQHFGDGTRLSIL.

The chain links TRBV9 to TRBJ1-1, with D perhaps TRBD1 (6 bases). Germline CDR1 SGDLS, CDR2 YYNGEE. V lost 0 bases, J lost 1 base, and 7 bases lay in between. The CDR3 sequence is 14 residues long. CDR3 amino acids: CASSVGRGNTEAFF. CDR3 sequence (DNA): TGTGCCAGCAGCGTAGGCAGGGGGAACACTGAAGCTTTCTTT.

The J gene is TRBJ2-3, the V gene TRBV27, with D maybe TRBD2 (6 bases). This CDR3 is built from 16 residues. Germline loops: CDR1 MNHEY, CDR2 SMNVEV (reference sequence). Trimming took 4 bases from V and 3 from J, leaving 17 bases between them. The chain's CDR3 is CASSSRTLAGTDTQYF. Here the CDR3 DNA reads TGTGCCAGCAGTTCCAGGACCCTTGCGGGGACAGATACGCAGTATTTT.